The clone carrying this T cell receptor (beta chain) has at least ten counts. The antigen remains unidentified. This specimen comes from a study of T cells in Graves' hyperthyroidism and ophthalmopathy. Overall study results and limits: Most thyroid-expanded clonotypes above 0.001 were also found in blood. Through a model of 13 V-J features, ophthalmopathy was separated from stable hyperthyroidism.

Looked up from germline, CDR1 is SGHTA and CDR2 is FQGNSA. Losses at the gene ends were 5 bases for V and 0 bases for J; bases not matched to a gene: 3. The CDR3 contains 14 residues. The TCR beta CDR3 regions underwent amplification using RNA transcripts as the source. During a first-round RT-PCR of the TCR CDR3, the HTBI primer set was used. TCRdb re-called the multiplex PCR reads through MiXCR, storing one row per CDR3 protein. Among fewer than 750,000 distinct CDR3 sequences, roughly 14% were seen once, and the ten largest hold around an eighth. This chain joins TRBV7-2 and TRBJ1-2; 7 nucleotides line up with TRBD1. The TCR sequence derives from a woman in her 50s with Graves' ophthalmopathy. The sequenced sample was blood. CDR3 sequence (DNA): TGTGCCAGCAGCGGAGACAGGGCTAACTATGGCTACACCTTC. This sequence encodes CASSGDRANYGYTF.